What follows describes a single T cell receptor beta chain. One junction end disagrees with the germline gene, perhaps due to a read error. For Graves' hyperthyroidism to be stable, ophthalmopathy could not progress within 18 months. The study enrolled patients aged 18 to 65 with newly diagnosed hyperthyroidism of under 2 months' duration. Exclusion of patients followed from uncontrolled infection, other autoimmune disease, pregnancy or lactation. Diagnosing involved the use of clinical symptoms, serum thyroxine and TRAb, thyroid ultrasound and orbital computed tomography. This specimen belongs to a study of T cells in Graves' hyperthyroidism and ophthalmopathy. Amplification targeted TCR beta CDR3 regions from RNA transcripts. HTBI primers were the set used in a first-round RT-PCR of the TCR CDR3. Each CDR3 protein gets one entry after TCRdb re-called the multiplex PCR reads with MiXCR. The sample has some 770,000 distinct CDR3 sequences, about 15% seen once.

From germline, CDR1 is DFQATT and CDR2 SNEGSKA (reference sequence). This CDR3 is 15 amino acids long. Sequencing input: blood. The receptor comes from a man aged 18 to 35 with Graves' hyperthyroidism. The rearrangement uses TRBV20-1 and TRBJ2-1; the D gene is possibly TRBD2 (7 bases). The DNA for the CDR3 is TGCAGTCCTAGGGGGGGGGGAAGGCTGGGGAATGAGCAGTTCTTC. This encodes CSPRGGGRLGNEQFF.